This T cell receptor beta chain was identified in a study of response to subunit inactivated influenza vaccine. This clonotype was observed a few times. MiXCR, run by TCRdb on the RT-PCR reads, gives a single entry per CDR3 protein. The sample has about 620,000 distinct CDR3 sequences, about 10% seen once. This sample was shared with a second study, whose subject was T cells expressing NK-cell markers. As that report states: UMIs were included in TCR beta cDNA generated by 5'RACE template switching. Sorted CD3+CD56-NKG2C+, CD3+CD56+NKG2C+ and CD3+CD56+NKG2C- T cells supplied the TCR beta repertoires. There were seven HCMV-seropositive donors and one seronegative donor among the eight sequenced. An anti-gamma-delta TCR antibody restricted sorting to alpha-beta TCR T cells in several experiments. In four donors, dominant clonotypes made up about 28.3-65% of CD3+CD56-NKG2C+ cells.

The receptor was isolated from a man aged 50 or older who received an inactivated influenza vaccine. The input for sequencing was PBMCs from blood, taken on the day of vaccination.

The CDR3 protein is CASRIGITDTQYF. CDR3 DNA: TGTGCCAGCCGAATAGGAATTACAGATACGCAGTATTTT. The chain has TRBV12-3 or TRBV12-4 and TRBJ2-3, with D uncertain. The CDR3 runs to 13 residues. V was shortened by 8 bases and J by 3 bases, with 12 bases between the two germline ends.